The clone carrying this T cell receptor beta chain showed up just a few times. What it recognizes is unknown. The sample is drawn from a study of blood T cells in healthy people across ages. PCR was performed a second time for about 7 to 11 cycles using a sample-barcoded 5' primer and a J-beta primer mix. MiXCR, run by TCRdb on the 5' RACE reads, gives a single entry per CDR3 protein. The sample carries 1,800,000 or so distinct CDR3 sequences, around 42% recorded once. General study points: Older age coincided with a roughly linear decline in TCR beta diversity per million T cells.

The study recruited healthy Caucasian donors from Russia who were aged roughly 6 to 90. About 9.6 milliliters of peripheral blood were drawn from each donor into EDTA-treated tubes. No fewer than 7 million PBMCs went into each sample. The germline V gene encodes CDR1 DFQATT and CDR2 SNEGSKA (reference sequence). The CDR3 extends over 11 amino acids. V lost 6 bases to trimming and J lost 8 bases, with 13 bases between them. Sequencing used blood. The receptor was derived from a human donor in good health. The chain employs TRBV20-1 and TRBJ2-5; D call uncertain. The CDR3 bases are TGCAGTGCCGGACCGCCCCTTACCCAGTACTTC. Protein sequence: CSAGPPLTQYF.